Reported below is one TCR beta chain. Its antigen remains unidentified. The source of the sample is a study of lymphopenia after photon versus proton radiotherapy. Germline lookup yields CDR1 MNHEY and CDR2 SVGAGI. CDR3 length equals 14 residues. V shed 0 bases and J shed 1 base, with 6 bases lying between them. Study outcomes and limitations: Post-nadir TCR diversity decline inversely tracked overall survival among those who died. After the lymphocyte nadir, photon-treated repertoires showed oligoclonal expansion, especially of CD8+ Temra cells. Authors raise, but do not show, better survival with proton therapy. Proton therapy kept repertoires fairly stable, unlike photons, which gained effector/memory cells.

The method was immunoSEQ multiplex PCR; TCRdb's version includes in-frame clones alone and lacks a portion of them. The sample lists approximately 150,000 clones, roughly nine tenths seen once, with 4% to 5% in the top ten. The material sequenced was peripheral blood, taken from a patient treated with photon-based radiotherapy. The clonotype comes from a man aged 45-65 years with gastric cancer. The V and J genes are TRBV6-5 and TRBJ1-1; D gene ambiguous. The DNA for the CDR3 is TGTGCCAGCAGTTACTCGTCAGCGAACACTGAAGCTTTCTTT. Its translation is CASSYSSANTEAFF.